The 30 T cell receptor beta chains presented below share a single source sample, sequenced in a study of tumor and adjacent non-tumor tissue in lung cancer. RNA was extracted from bulk tissue without any cell sorting. More than 3 cm separated this lung sample from the edge of the tumor. Three rounds of nested PCR, following a modified ARM-PCR protocol, produced the TCRbeta library. TCRdb re-derived calls from the multiplex PCR reads in MiXCR, one entry per CDR3 protein. The sample lists fewer than 90,000 distinct CDR3 sequences; around 76% were seen once. Sequenced material: distant non-tumor lung tissue. The receptor set was obtained from a woman aged 50 to 60 with non-small cell lung cancer.

This clonotype was seen repeatedly, ten times or more. This chain connects TRBV4-2 to TRBJ2-1; 7 bases match TRBD2. Germline CDR1 LGHNA, CDR2 YNFKEQ. The CDR3 spans 17 residues. J gave up 0 bases and V 0 bases, and 5 bases lay outside the gene matches. The CDR3 DNA reads TGTGCCAGCAGCCAAGAGGGAGCGGGGATCTCCTACAATGAGCAGTTCTTC. Translating it yields CASSQEGAGISYNEQFF.

As to this clonotype: At one end, the junction sequence differs from germline, possibly due to a read error. CDR3 nucleotides: TGTGTCAGCACCGAAGACAGTACAACAATTACGCAGTATTTT. Translation: CVSTEDSTTITQYF. The chain carries TRBV6-6 and TRBJ2-3; weak D call: TRBD1 (5 bases). CDR3 length equals 14 residues. Germline CDR1 reads MNHNY; CDR2 reads SVGAGI (reference sequence).

This clonotype has a single count. Its ends do not fully match the called genes, so a read error is possible. The chain carries TRBV7-8 and TRBJ2-2, with TRBD2 matching 7 bases. CDR1 and CDR2 (germline): SGHVS, FQNEAQ. The CDR3 has 15 amino acids. The CDR3 reads CASSHSGGIAAELFF. CDR3 DNA sequence: TGTGCCAGCAGCCATTCGGGAGGAATCGCCGCGGAGTTGTTTTTT.

This clonotype was seen once. An end of the junction does not agree with germline; a read error may underlie this. V is TRBV4-2 and J is TRBJ1-1; 7 bases match TRBD1. The CDR3 covers 14 residues. Germline-derived CDR1 and CDR2 are LGHNA and YNFKEQ. CDR3 amino acids: CANSQQGGNTKAFF. CDR3 DNA sequence: TGTGCCAACAGCCAGCAGGGGGGCAACACTAAAGCTTTCTTT.

About this clonotype: Being one base from a much bigger clone, this may be a read error. This sequence joins TRBV7-9 and TRBJ2-1, with D unclear. V was shortened by 6 bases and J by 12 bases, with 18 bases between the two germline ends. The CDR3 is 13 residues long. Germline V lookup: CDR1 SEHNR, CDR2 FQNEAQ (reference sequence). DNA for the CDR3: TGTGCCAGCAGACCAGACGTTTTCGATGGGCAGTTCTTC. It translates to CASRPDVFDGQFF.

With respect to this clonotype: The conserved phenylalanine or tryptophan normally closing the CDR3 is absent here, so this likely arose from a read error. The DNA is left out, because the CDR3 cannot be placed on it with certainty; the CDR3 is given as TCRdb lists it. V and J are TRBV6-5 and TRBJ2-3; whether TRBD1, the table's D call, matches the DNA was not checked. The length of the CDR3 is 19 amino acids, counting both ends. Germline CDR1 and CDR2: MNHEY and SVGAGI. CDR3 sequence: CASRLFKGQGAKGTDTRYS.

Worth noting for this clonotype: A junction end diverges from the germline sequence, so it may reflect a read error. The chain recombines TRBV11-2 with TRBJ2-7; D unclear. CDR1 SGHAT and CDR2 FQNNGV come from the germline V gene. CDR3 size: 14 residues. The chain's CDR3 is CASSLTDTACERYF. CDR3 sequence (DNA): TGTGCCAGCAGCCTGACGGATACTGCCTGCGAGCGGTACTTC.

Of note for this clonotype: A much larger clonotype is one base distant, so this may be a read error. The chain combines TRBV19 with TRBJ2-2; D is undetermined. The CDR3 contains 12 residues. Trimming removed 10 bases at V and 4 bases at J, with 10 bases between. Per the germline V gene, CDR1 is LNHDA and CDR2 is SQIVND (reference sequence). In DNA form, the CDR3 reads TGTGCCAATAGGACGATCACCGGGGAGCTGTTTTTT. It codes for CANRTITGELFF.

J is TRBJ2-7 and V is TRBV29-1; 8 bases match TRBD1. V gave up 7 bases and J gave up 3 bases; unmatched junction bases: 8. The CDR3 is 13 amino acids. In germline, CDR1 is SQVTM, CDR2 ANQGSEA. CDR3 sequence reads: CSAIDRGIYEQYF. CDR3 DNA sequence: TGCAGCGCGATTGACAGGGGAATCTACGAGCAGTACTTC.

Comments on this clonotype: Mismatch with germline at one junction end may stem from a read error. The chain employs TRBV6-5 and TRBJ1-4; D is ambiguous. The CDR3 is 14 residues long. In germline, CDR1 is MNHEY, CDR2 SVGAGI. This CDR3 is CASRRISTNEKMFF. The CDR3 DNA follows: TGTGCCAGCAGACGCATTTCAACTAATGAAAAAATGTTTTTT.

The CDR3 sequence: CSVEGGGRVVSYNEQFF. The CDR3 nucleotides read TGCAGCGTTGAAGGGGGAGGCAGGGTGGTATCGTACAATGAGCAGTTCTTC. The rearrangement uses TRBV29-1 and TRBJ2-1; perhaps TRBD2 as D (6 bases). This CDR3 is built from 17 residues. In germline, CDR1 is SQVTM, CDR2 ANQGSEA. V lost 1 base to trimming and J lost 4 bases, with 20 bases between them.

V gene TRBV11-2 combines with J gene TRBJ1-5; weak D call: TRBD1 (5 bases). Per germline, CDR1 SGHAT and CDR2 FQNNGV. V was trimmed by 6 bases and J by 9 bases, leaving 18 bases between them. The CDR3 covers 14 residues. CDR3 in amino acids: CASSQGQSDRPQHF. Here the CDR3 DNA reads TGTGCCAGCAGTCAAGGACAATCGGATCGGCCCCAGCATTTT.

The chain is built from TRBV6-6 and TRBJ2-7, with TRBD2 matching over 8 bases. With 9 bases clipped from V and 10 bases from J, the junction kept 14 bases outside the gene matches. Germline V gene lookup returns CDR1 MNHNY and CDR2 SVGAGI (reference sequence). CDR3 length: 13 residues. Here the CDR3 DNA reads TGTGCCAGTACCACCGGGACTAGTTCCTACCAGTACTTC. Amino acid sequence: CASTTGTSSYQYF.

This clonotype was counted a few times. V gene TRBV21-1 combines with J gene TRBJ2-1; TRBD2 reflects the table's D call only, with no check against the DNA. TRBV21-1 is assigned pseudogene status. CDR3 length: 16 residues. The CDR3 coding sequence is TGTGCCAGCAGCAGTTACGGGACTAGCACAACAATGGGGCAGTTCTTC. Amino acid sequence: CASSSYGTSTTMGQFF.

Of note for this clonotype: An end of the junction does not agree with germline; a read error may underlie this. The chain has TRBV6-6 and TRBJ2-6; TRBD1 might be the D (5 bases). The germline V gene encodes CDR1 MNHNY and CDR2 SVGAGI (reference sequence). The CDR3 is made up of 17 amino acids. CDR3 sequence: CVSSQYMTVSGAKVLTF. The CDR3 nucleotides read TGTGTCAGCAGCCAGTATATGACGGTTTCTGGGGCCAAGGTCCTGACTTTC.

This clonotype was seen a single time. At one end, the junction sequence differs from germline, possibly due to a read error. This chain connects TRBV2 to TRBJ2-7, with TRBD2 as a possible D gene (5 bases). Germline V lookup: CDR1 SNHLY, CDR2 FYNNEI. This CDR3 region has 14 residues. CDR3 region: CASSSEGRSYEHYF. The CDR3 bases are TGTGCCAGCAGCTCAGAGGGCCGGTCCTACGAGCACTACTTC. The entire variable domain, with the rest obtained from reference TRBV2 and TRBJ2-7, is as follows: EPEVTQTPSHQVTQMGQEVILRCVPISNHLYFYWYRQILGQKVEFLVSFYNNEISEKSEIFDDQFSVERPDGSNFTLKIRSTKLEDSAMYFCASSSEGRSYEHYFGPGTRLTVT.

Of note for this clonotype: No conserved phenylalanine or tryptophan ends this CDR3, so it is likely a read error. The chain has TRBV7-8 and TRBJ2-4; 11 bases line up with TRBD2. Germline V CDR1 and CDR2: SGHVS, FQNEAQ. This CDR3 is built from 16 residues. The CDR3 here is CTSSPSGGIAKNIQYS. The CDR3 DNA reads TGTACCAGCAGTCCTAGCGGGGGGATAGCCAAAAACATTCAGTACTCC.

This chain uses TRBV29-1 with TRBJ2-2; 7 bases agree with TRBD1. CDR1 and CDR2 (germline): SQVTM, ANQGSEA. This CDR3 region has 15 residues. CDR3 sequence: CSCAPIGQAFGELFF. The CDR3 DNA reads as TGCAGTTGTGCTCCGATAGGACAGGCGTTCGGGGAGCTGTTTTTT.

Worth noting for this clonotype: One junction end disagrees with the germline gene, perhaps due to a read error. The chain combines TRBV20-1 with TRBJ2-5, with D unresolved. Per the germline V gene, CDR1 is DFQATT and CDR2 is SNEGSKA (reference sequence). CDR3 size: 14 residues. As DNA, the CDR3 is TGCAGTGTTAGAGATTCTAACAGCCAAGAGGCCCAGTACTTT. Translation: CSVRDSNSQEAQYF.

The rearrangement links TRBV12-3 or TRBV12-4 to TRBJ2-2; 10 bases match TRBD1. With 6 bases clipped from V and 5 bases from J, the junction kept 9 bases outside the gene matches. The CDR3 runs 16 residues. The chain's CDR3 is CASSQGDRGRTGELFF. The CDR3 DNA reads TGTGCCAGCAGCCAGGGTGACAGGGGGCGGACCGGGGAGCTGTTTTTT.

In the case of this clonotype: An end of the junction does not agree with germline; a read error may underlie this. J is TRBJ2-5 and V is TRBV6-1; 9 bases map to TRBD2. Germline V gene data show CDR1 as MNHNS and CDR2 as SASEGT. This CDR3 has 16 residues. CDR3 coding DNA: TGTGCCAGCGGGGGCCGGACTAGCGCTCACCAAGAGACCCAGAACTTC. Amino acid sequence: CASGGRTSAHQETQNF.

The chain joins TRBV5-1 to TRBJ2-1; either TRBD1 or TRBD2 may fit D (5 bases each). Germline V gene sequence: CDR1 SGHRS, CDR2 YFSETQ. Trimming pared 10 bases from V and 8 bases from J, leaving 28 bases between. This CDR3 is 16 amino acids long. CDR3 bases: TGCGCCGGCCGAGTCCGTGGGGGAGCCCTTGGCGATGAGCAGTTCTTC. This gives the protein CAGRVRGGALGDEQFF.

In this sample, this clonotype turned up many times. This chain links TRBV12-5 with TRBJ2-5; no firm D call. The CDR3 extends over 12 amino acids. CDR1 and CDR2 from the germline V gene are LGHNT and FRNRAP. V gave up 7 bases and J gave up 7 bases, with 13 bases separating them. DNA for the CDR3: TGTGCTAGTGCCCTCCCTCTAGGGACCCAGTACTTC. The encoded protein is CASALPLGTQYF. The full variable domain, in which reference TRBV12-5 and TRBJ2-5 provide the parts outside the CDR3, is DARVTQTPRHKVTEMGQEVTMRCQPILGHNTVFWYRQTMMQGLELLAYFRNRAPLDDSGMPKDRFSAEMPDATLATLKIQPSEPRDSAVYFCASALPLGTQYFGPGTRLLVL.

Comments on this clonotype: Sequence at one end of the junction differs from germline and may be a read error. The gene calls are TRBV11-2 and TRBJ2-1; unclear D gene. CDR1 SGHAT and CDR2 FQNNGV come from the germline V gene. This CDR3 has 14 amino acids. The CDR3 nucleotides read TGTGCCAGCAGCCTTTACACCAGCTCCAATGTGCAGTTCTTC. This sequence encodes CASSLYTSSNVQFF.

Details on this clonotype: This could be a read error, since a much larger clone is one nucleotide away. V is TRBV18 and J is TRBJ1-4; no firm D call. Germline values: CDR1 KGHSH, CDR2 LQKENI. The length of the CDR3 is 19 residues. V was cut by 5 bases and J by 0 bases, with 22 bases left in between. CDR3 DNA sequence: TGTGCCAGCTCAGAATCCGGCGACACGTACGTTGCAACTAATGAAAAACTGTTTTTT. Its translation: CASSESGDTYVATNEKLFF.

The chain uses TRBV12-3 or TRBV12-4 and TRBJ2-7; possibly TRBD2 for D (6 bases). Trimming removed 8 bases at V and 0 bases at J, with 17 bases between. The CDR3 extends over 15 amino acids. The CDR3 nucleotides read TGTGCCAGCTGTTCCGAGACTAGTAGCTCCTACGAGCAGTACTTC. Translated, it gives CASCSETSSSYEQYF.

As regards this clonotype: Relative to the germline gene, one junction end is altered; a read error may explain this. The chain combines TRBV6-6 with TRBJ2-3; D gene unclear. In germline, CDR1 is MNHNY, CDR2 SVGAGI (reference sequence). The CDR3 extends over 14 amino acids. Here the CDR3 reads CASSYCYSTDTQYF. CDR3 DNA: TGCGCCAGCAGTTACTGTTACAGCACAGATACGCAGTATTTT.

Comment on this clonotype: A much larger clone is a single base away; this may be a read error. This sequence joins TRBV7-8 and TRBJ1-6; D is unresolved. CDR1 SGHVS and CDR2 FQNEAQ come from the germline V gene. The CDR3 contains 14 residues. The CDR3 protein is CASSLPNYNSSLHF. CDR3 nucleotides: TGTGCCAGCAGCTTACCCAACTATAATTCATCCCTCCACTTT.

This clonotype was detected a few times. One end of the junction does not line up with germline, which may come from a read error. The chain employs TRBV7-2 and TRBJ2-7; D remains unclear. The CDR3 consists of 15 residues. Germline CDR1 SGHTA, CDR2 FQGNSA. CDR3 in amino acids: CASSLAELLSYEQYF. CDR3 in DNA: TGTGCCAGTAGCTTAGCAGAACTACTCTCCTACGAGCAGTACTTC.

This clonotype was seen ten or more times. The chain employs TRBV20-1 and TRBJ2-3; D may be TRBD2 (6 bases). Trimming took off 0 bases at V and 2 bases at J, with 12 bases between the two ends. Germline CDR1 DFQATT, CDR2 SNEGSKA (reference sequence). There are 15 residues in the CDR3. The DNA for the CDR3 is TGCAGTGCTAGAGATGGGGGGATTCACACAGATACGCAGTATTTT. Its protein is CSARDGGIHTDTQYF.